This T cell receptor beta chain emerged from a study of identical twins. Study-wide results and caveats: The study found excess low generation probability among twin-shared out-of-frame alpha sequences.

In the case of this clonotype: Its cognate antigen is unknown.

A universal primer site was added by template switching, and unique molecular identifiers were carried by the cDNA. MiXCR, run by TCRdb on the 5' RACE reads, gives a single entry per CDR3 protein. The sample consists of about 280,000 distinct CDR3 sequences, more than 6.5% of them appearing once. This CDR3 spans 14 amino acids. Deletions cut 1 base from V and 4 bases from J, with 7 bases between. This sample also appeared in a second study, on yellow fever vaccine responses in identical twins.

The sequenced sample consisted of memory (CD45RO+) T cells sorted from blood. The chain joins TRBV12-3 or TRBV12-4 to TRBJ1-4; D ambiguous. This receptor was identified in a woman aged 18-29 years in good health. The DNA for the CDR3 is TGTGCCAGCAGTTTAGTGGGCTATAATGAAAAACTGTTTTTT. Translating it yields CASSLVGYNEKLFF.